The subject of this entry is one T cell receptor beta chain. Its antigen remains unidentified. The source of the sample is a study of cytomegalovirus exposure and HLA in healthy donors. Using immunoSEQ multiplex PCR, the repertoire was profiled, and TCRdb retains in-frame clones only, with some absent. The table includes roughly 130,000 clones, approximately 91% detected once. The CDR3 runs 15 residues. Germline V gene sequence: CDR1 SSHAT, CDR2 FNYEAQ (reference sequence). J was trimmed by 4 bases and V by 5 bases; bases with no gene match: 4. Study conclusions and caveats: Accounts indicate the classifier identified cytomegalovirus status with strong specificity and sensitivity. Rare TCR sequences dominated, though some public TCRs recurred in many donors. TCR beta chains numbering more than 150 were designated cytomegalovirus-associated.

The donors belonged to the 120-subject validation cohort, separate from the roughly 700-subject first cohort. The rearrangement uses TRBV7-7 and TRBJ2-1; TRBD2 matches at 11 bases. This receptor was identified in a young man in good health and CMV-seronegative. Sequenced: PBMCs. DNA of the CDR3: TGTGCCAGCAGCCAGGGACTAGCGGAATACAATGAGCAGTTCTTC. Its translation: CASSQGLAEYNEQFF. Complete variable domain (other parts from reference TRBV7-7 and TRBJ2-1): GAGVSQSPRYKVTKRGQDVTLRCDPISSHATLYWYQQALGQGPEFLTYFNYEAQPDKSGLPSDRFSAERPEGSISTLTIQRTEQRDSAMYRCASSQGLAEYNEQFFGPGTRLTVL.